These 24 T cell receptor beta chains share one sample of origin, sequenced in a study of breast tumors, draining lymph nodes, adjacent tissues. TCRdb re-called the multiplex PCR reads through MiXCR, storing one row per CDR3 protein. Of 33,000 or so distinct CDR3 sequences in the sample, roughly three fifths were seen once. Sequenced: breast tumor tissue. Every receptor here comes from a female donor with breast cancer. Some clones in this sample may be carry-over from other donors' samples.

CDR3 residues: CASSPPGAIYEQYF. The CDR3 nucleotides read TGTGCCAGCAGTCCCCCAGGGGCGATTTACGAGCAGTACTTC. The chain couples TRBV2 to TRBJ2-7; TRBD1 is a possible D gene (6 bases). Trimming took 5 bases from V and 4 from J, leaving 15 bases between them. This CDR3 region has 14 residues. Germline-derived CDR1 and CDR2 are SNHLY and FYNNEI.

This sequence joins TRBV2 and TRBJ1-6, with TRBD1 identical over 10 bases. Germline CDR1 SNHLY, CDR2 FYNNEI. Trimming cost V 3 bases and J 5 bases; bases outside gene matches: 4. The CDR3 sequence is 16 residues long. DNA for the CDR3: TGTGCCAGCAGTGAGACAGGGGGCCTGAATAATTCACCCCTCCACTTT. It encodes CASSETGGLNNSPLHF.

This chain joins TRBV29-1 and TRBJ2-5; D perhaps matches TRBD1 (5 bases). Germline CDR1 and CDR2: SQVTM and ANQGSEA. The CDR3 loop spans 12 amino acids. The ends were cut back, 7 bases at V and 5 bases at J, with 14 bases in the middle. CDR3 bases: TGCAGCGCATCTCAGGGTTCTGAGACCCAGTACTTC. This sequence encodes CSASQGSETQYF.

The rearrangement joins TRBV15 to TRBJ2-3; unclear D gene. Per the germline V gene, CDR1 is LNHNV and CDR2 is YYDKDF (reference sequence). The CDR3 contains 16 residues. V was clipped by 0 bases and J by 5 bases, with 15 bases between them. The CDR3 is CATSRDLGSLGDTQYF. In nucleotides, the CDR3 is TGTGCCACCAGCAGAGATTTAGGTTCTCTTGGAGATACGCAGTATTTT.

The V and J genes are TRBV10-3 and TRBJ1-5, with a possible D match to TRBD1 (5 bases). Germline assignment: CDR1 ENHRY and CDR2 SYGVKD. This CDR3 contains 15 residues. The ends were cut back, 8 bases at V and 1 base at J, with 15 bases in the middle. The CDR3 nucleotides are TGTGCCATCGCCCCTGCGGGGGGAAGCAATCAGCCCCAGCATTTT. Translated: CAIAPAGGSNQPQHF.

This clonotype was counted at least ten times. J is TRBJ2-2 and V is TRBV19; 8 bases fit TRBD1. The trim removed 9 bases at V and 0 bases at J, leaving 3 bases unmatched. Germline lookup yields CDR1 LNHDA and CDR2 SQIVND (reference sequence). This CDR3 contains 14 residues. In DNA, the CDR3 is TGTGCCAGCTTACAGGGGGCGAACACCGGGGAGCTGTTTTTT. Translating gives CASLQGANTGELFF.

This chain joins TRBV9 and TRBJ2-7, with D perhaps matching TRBD1 (6 bases). Deletions cut 4 bases from V and 0 bases from J, with 23 bases between. The CDR3 runs to 18 residues. Germline V lookup: CDR1 SGDLS, CDR2 YYNGEE. The CDR3 DNA sequence: TGTGCCAGCAGCCCCAGAACCCAGGGGTCCTCGAACTCCTACGAGCAGTACTTC. Its translation is CASSPRTQGSSNSYEQYF.

V gene TRBV6-5 combines with J gene TRBJ1-5; 8 bases are a match to TRBD1. The CDR3 is 15 residues long. The germline V gene has CDR1 MNHEY and CDR2 SVGAGI. The V and J ends lost 5 bases and 4 bases, in that order; junction bases with no gene match: 7. CDR3 protein: CASSARTGGNQPQHF. The CDR3 bases are TGTGCCAGCAGTGCACGAACAGGGGGGAATCAGCCCCAGCATTTT.

This chain links TRBV20-1 with TRBJ2-7; 8 nucleotides line up with TRBD2. The CDR3 length is 14 residues. The trim removed 7 bases at V and 1 base at J, leaving 9 bases unmatched. Germline values: CDR1 DFQATT, CDR2 SNEGSKA (reference sequence). The CDR3 coding sequence is TGCAGTGTTACAAGCGGGAGTATGTCCTACGAGCAGTACTTC. Its translation is CSVTSGSMSYEQYF.

This clonotype was detected a few times. This chain connects TRBV19 to TRBJ2-5, with D perhaps matching TRBD1 (6 bases). Germline-derived CDR1 and CDR2 are LNHDA and SQIVND (reference sequence). Trimming shortened V by 5 bases and J by 3 bases, and 13 bases separated the two germline ends. The CDR3 is 14 residues long. The CDR3 nucleotides read TGTGCCAGTAGTCTAGGGGGTGGTAAAGAGACCCAGTACTTC. Amino acid sequence: CASSLGGGKETQYF.

The chain carries TRBV19 and TRBJ2-2; perhaps TRBD1 as D (5 bases). CDR1 LNHDA and CDR2 SQIVND come from the germline V gene (reference sequence). The V gene lost 5 bases and the J gene lost 0 bases, with 7 bases spanning the gap. The CDR3 totals 14 residues. The DNA of the CDR3 is TGTGCCAGTAGTGCACAGGCGAACACCGGGGAGCTGTTTTTT. Translated, it gives CASSAQANTGELFF.

The DNA for the CDR3 is TGTGCCAGCAGGCGGACAGCCTCTGGAAACACCATATATTTT. Translated, it gives CASRRTASGNTIYF. The rearrangement uses TRBV2 and TRBJ1-3, with D possibly being TRBD1 (6 bases). V was trimmed by 6 bases and J by 0 bases, leaving 9 bases between them. In germline, CDR1 is SNHLY, CDR2 FYNNEI. The CDR3 spans 14 residues.

This clonotype was detected ten times or more. The junction and the germline gene differ at one end; a read error may be behind it. V usage is TRBV6-2 or TRBV6-3 and J usage is TRBJ1-4; D might be TRBD1 (5 bases). Germline CDR1 and CDR2: MNHEY and SVGEGT. The CDR3 loop spans 15 amino acids. In nucleotides, the CDR3 is TGTGCCAGCAGTTACTCGGGGGGGAAGGGTGAAAAACTGGTTTTT. It translates to CASSYSGGKGEKLVF.

As for this clonotype: The conserved phenylalanine or tryptophan normally closing the CDR3 is absent here, so this likely arose from a read error. V is TRBV19 and J is TRBJ1-5; TRBD1 is a possible D gene (5 bases). The germline CDR1 and CDR2 sequences are LNHDA and SQIVND (reference sequence). With 7 bases removed from V and 2 bases from J, the gap between germline ends came to 27 bases. This CDR3 comprises 19 residues. The CDR3 sequence is CASTPRSPWNGGGNQPQHV. The CDR3 DNA follows: TGTGCCAGTACTCCCCGCTCCCCCTGGAACGGGGGTGGCAATCAGCCCCAGCATGTG.

This rearrangement joins TRBV7-9 to TRBJ2-5, with 8 nucleotides matching TRBD2. The germline gives CDR1 SEHNR, CDR2 FQNEAQ (reference sequence). The V gene end was trimmed by 3 bases and the J gene end by 7 bases; junction bases not matched to a gene: 13. This CDR3 has 16 residues. Here the CDR3 DNA reads TGTGCCAGCAGCTTCAGCGGGGGCACTACGGGGGGGACCCAGTACTTC. Protein sequence: CASSFSGGTTGGTQYF.

This rearrangement joins TRBV19 to TRBJ2-1; D unclear. V was clipped by 7 bases and J by 7 bases, with 14 bases between them. The CDR3 runs 13 residues. Germline V gene sequence: CDR1 LNHDA, CDR2 SQIVND (reference sequence). The CDR3 coding sequence is TGTGCCAGTACTGCCGGCTTGGGTAATGAGCAGTTCTTC. Translating it yields CASTAGLGNEQFF.

The chain carries TRBV5-1 and TRBJ2-1, with D possibly called TRBD1 or TRBD2 (5 bases each). Germline CDR1 is SGHRS and CDR2 is YFSETQ. Deletions cut 4 bases from V and 8 bases from J, with 19 bases between. The CDR3 loop spans 15 amino acids. This chain's CDR3 is CASSLQGTAWDEQFF. The DNA for the CDR3 is TGCGCCAGCAGCCTCCAAGGGACGGCCTGGGATGAGCAGTTCTTC. Full variable domain (outside the CDR3, taken from reference TRBV5-1 and TRBJ2-1): KAGVTQTPRYLIKTRGQQVTLSCSPISGHRSVSWYQQTPGQGLQFLFEYFSETQRNKGNFPGRFSGRQFSNSRSEMNVSTLELGDSALYLCASSLQGTAWDEQFFGPGTRLTVL.

Sample share makes this clonotype medium-sized (0.01 to 0.1%). The gene calls are TRBV19 and TRBJ2-6, with a weak D call TRBD1 (6 bases). The V gene lost 6 bases and the J gene lost 2 bases, with 11 bases spanning the gap. Germline values: CDR1 LNHDA, CDR2 SQIVND (reference sequence). This CDR3 contains 15 residues. The CDR3 nucleotides read TGTGCCAGTAGAAACAGGGAAACTGGGGCCAACGTCCTGACTTTC. It translates to CASRNRETGANVLTF.

This clonotype was picked up many times. V gene TRBV9 combines with J gene TRBJ2-3; the D is unclear. The CDR3 covers 12 residues. In germline, CDR1 is SGDLS, CDR2 YYNGEE. The V end lost 0 bases, the J end lost 5 bases, and 4 bases lay between the germline ends. CDR3 DNA sequence: TGTGCCAGCAGCGTAGCGGGAGATACGCAGTATTTT. Its translation: CASSVAGDTQYF.

A word on this clonotype: The CDR3 end shows no conserved phenylalanine or tryptophan, and so a read error is likely. The DNA is omitted, as the CDR3 cannot be located on it reliably, and the CDR3 follows TCRdb's listing. V gene TRBV5-5 combines with J gene TRBJ1-6; the D segment call TRBD1 is taken from the table without a DNA check. Germline lookup yields CDR1 SGHKS and CDR2 YYEKEE (reference sequence). With termini counted, the CDR3 has 8 amino acids. The CDR3: CASSLEGT.

V is TRBV7-6 and J is TRBJ2-7; 9 bases fit TRBD2. The CDR3 totals 16 residues. The germline V gene encodes CDR1 SGHVS and CDR2 FNYEAQ. V was clipped by 6 bases and J by 2 bases; unmatched bases: 11. CDR3 DNA: TGTGCCAGCAGTCCAACCGGGACTAGCAACACCTACGAGCAGTACTTC. It codes for CASSPTGTSNTYEQYF.

The chain has TRBV20-1 and TRBJ2-5, with 7 positions matching TRBD1. With 5 bases clipped from V and 5 bases from J, the junction kept 11 bases outside the gene matches. Germline lookup yields CDR1 DFQATT and CDR2 SNEGSKA (reference sequence). This CDR3 contains 14 residues. The CDR3 region has the DNA TGCAGTGCTGGAGTAGTAAGGGGGCGGGAGACCCAGTACTTC. The encoded protein is CSAGVVRGRETQYF.

The genes are TRBV12-3 or TRBV12-4 and TRBJ2-3; 10 nucleotides agree with TRBD2. This CDR3 has 15 amino acids. The V and J ends lost 3 bases and 2 bases, in that order; junction bases with no gene match: 2. CDR3 nucleotides: TGTGCCAGCAGTTTTGGACTAGCGGTCACAGATACGCAGTATTTT. Translation gives CASSFGLAVTDTQYF.

The chain carries TRBV2 and TRBJ1-6, with 9 bases that match TRBD1. V shed 10 bases, J shed 7 bases, and the junction held 11 bases outside the gene matches. This CDR3 contains 15 residues. The germline gives CDR1 SNHLY, CDR2 FYNNEI. The CDR3 loop is CATDGTGRRNSPLHF. The CDR3, as DNA: TGTGCCACCGACGGGACAGGGAGGAGGAATTCACCCCTCCACTTT.